This T cell receptor (beta chain) emerged from a study of cytomegalovirus exposure and HLA in healthy donors. The overall study: The approximately 130 validation repertoires and the approximately 690 first-cohort repertoires shared a platform, a later analysis reported. Study-wide findings and caveats: Usually a TCR sequence was rare, but some public TCRs were found in many donors. According to a subsequent analysis, TCR clusters from the first cohort were inclined to appear together in the 120 validation repertoires.

The repertoire was sequenced with immunoSEQ multiplex PCR; TCRdb's copy has only in-frame clones and lacks some. The table includes 180,000 or so clones, more than 75% detected once. This clone was detected only once. Antigen: not known. V trimming: 8 bases; J trimming: 5 bases; junction bases outside the gene matches: 9. The length of the CDR3 is 15 residues. CDR1 and CDR2 (germline): MNHEY, SMNVEV (reference sequence). The sequencing sample was made of PBMCs. J is TRBJ2-1 and V is TRBV27; TRBD2 aligns across 10 bases. This receptor was identified in a man younger than 35 in good health and CMV-seropositive. In nucleotides, the CDR3 is TGTGCCAGCGGCCACAGGACTAGCGGAGACAATGAGCAGTTCTTC. It yields the protein CASGHRTSGDNEQFF.